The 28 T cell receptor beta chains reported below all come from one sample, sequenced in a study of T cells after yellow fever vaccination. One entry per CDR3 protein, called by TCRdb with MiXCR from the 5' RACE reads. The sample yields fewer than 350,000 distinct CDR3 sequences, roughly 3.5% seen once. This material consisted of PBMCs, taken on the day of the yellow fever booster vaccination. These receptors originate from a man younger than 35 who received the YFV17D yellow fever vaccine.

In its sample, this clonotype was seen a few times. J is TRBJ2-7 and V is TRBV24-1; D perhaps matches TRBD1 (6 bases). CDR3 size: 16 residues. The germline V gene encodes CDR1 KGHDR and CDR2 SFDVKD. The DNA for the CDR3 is TGTGCCACCAGTGGCTTTCTCATCCCGGGACACCGAAAAGGCCACGTC. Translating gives CATSGFLIPGHRKGHV.

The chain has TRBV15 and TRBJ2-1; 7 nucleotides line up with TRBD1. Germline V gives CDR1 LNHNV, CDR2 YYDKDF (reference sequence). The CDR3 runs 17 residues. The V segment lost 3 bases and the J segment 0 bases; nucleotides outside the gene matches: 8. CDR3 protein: CATSSWTGWDSYNEQFF. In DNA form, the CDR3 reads TGTGCCACCAGCAGTTGGACAGGTTGGGACTCCTACAATGAGCAGTTCTTC. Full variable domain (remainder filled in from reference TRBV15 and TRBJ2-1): DAMVIQNPRYQVTQFGKPVTLSCSQTLNHNVMYWYQQKSSQAPKLLFHYYDKDFNNEADTPDNFQSRRPNTSFCFLDIRSPGLGDTAMYLCATSSWTGWDSYNEQFFGPGTRLTVL.

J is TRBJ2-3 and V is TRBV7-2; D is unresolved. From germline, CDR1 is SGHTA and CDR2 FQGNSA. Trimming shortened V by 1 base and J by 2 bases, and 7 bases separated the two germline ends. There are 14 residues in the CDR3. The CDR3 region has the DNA TGTGCCAGCAGCTTAGTCCTGAACACAGATACGCAGTATTTT. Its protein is CASSLVLNTDTQYF.

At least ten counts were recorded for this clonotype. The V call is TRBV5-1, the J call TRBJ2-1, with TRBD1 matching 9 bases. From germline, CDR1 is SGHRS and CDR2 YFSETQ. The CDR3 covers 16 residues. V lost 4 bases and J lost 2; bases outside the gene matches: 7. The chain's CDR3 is CASSTTGGETYNEQFF. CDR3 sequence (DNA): TGCGCCAGCAGCACTACAGGGGGCGAGACCTACAATGAGCAGTTCTTC.

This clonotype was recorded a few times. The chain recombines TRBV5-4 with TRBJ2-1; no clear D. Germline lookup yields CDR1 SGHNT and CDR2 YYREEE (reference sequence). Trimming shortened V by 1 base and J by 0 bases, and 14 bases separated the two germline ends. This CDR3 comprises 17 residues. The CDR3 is CASSLHVRLLSYNEQFF. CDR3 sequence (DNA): TGTGCCAGCAGCTTGCATGTGAGACTCCTCTCCTACAATGAGCAGTTCTTC. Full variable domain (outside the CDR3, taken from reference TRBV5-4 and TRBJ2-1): ETGVTQSPTHLIKTRGQQVTLRCSSQSGHNTVSWYQQALGQGPQFIFQYYREEENGRGNFPPRFSGLQFPNYSSELNVNALELDDSALYLCASSLHVRLLSYNEQFFGPGTRLTVL.

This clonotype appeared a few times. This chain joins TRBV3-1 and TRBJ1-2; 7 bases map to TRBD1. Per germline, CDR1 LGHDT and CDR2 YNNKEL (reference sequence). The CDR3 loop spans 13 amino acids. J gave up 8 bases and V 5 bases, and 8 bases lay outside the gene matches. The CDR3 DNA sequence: TGTGCCAGCAGCAACAGGGGAGTGCGGGGCTACACCTTC. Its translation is CASSNRGVRGYTF.

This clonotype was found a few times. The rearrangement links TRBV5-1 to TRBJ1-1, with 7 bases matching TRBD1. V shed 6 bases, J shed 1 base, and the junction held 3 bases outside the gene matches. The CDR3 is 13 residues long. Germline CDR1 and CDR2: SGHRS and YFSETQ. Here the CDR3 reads CASTQGENTEAFF. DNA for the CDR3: TGCGCCAGCACTCAGGGGGAGAACACTGAAGCTTTCTTT.

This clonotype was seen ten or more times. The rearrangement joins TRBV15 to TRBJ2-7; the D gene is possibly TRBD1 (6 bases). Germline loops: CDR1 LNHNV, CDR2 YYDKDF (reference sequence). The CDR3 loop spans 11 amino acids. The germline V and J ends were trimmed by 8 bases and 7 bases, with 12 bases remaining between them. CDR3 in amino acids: CATFDRPEQYV. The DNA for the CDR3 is TGTGCCACCTTCGACAGGCCAGAGCAGTACGTC.

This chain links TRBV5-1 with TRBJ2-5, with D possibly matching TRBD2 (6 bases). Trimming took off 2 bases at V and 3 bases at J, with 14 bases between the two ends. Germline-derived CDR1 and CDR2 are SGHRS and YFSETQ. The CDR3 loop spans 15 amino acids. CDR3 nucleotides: TGCGCCAGCAGCTTTTTGTTAGCGGTGGAAGAGACCCAGTACTTC. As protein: CASSFLLAVEETQYF.

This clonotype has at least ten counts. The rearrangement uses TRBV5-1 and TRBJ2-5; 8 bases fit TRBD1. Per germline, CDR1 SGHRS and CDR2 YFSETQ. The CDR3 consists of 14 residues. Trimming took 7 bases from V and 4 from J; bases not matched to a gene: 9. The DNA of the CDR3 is TGCGCCAGCGCCGGACAGGGTCATGCAGAGACCCAGTACTTC. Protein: CASAGQGHAETQYF.

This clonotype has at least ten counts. The CDR3 is CASFQNEQFF. The CDR3 nucleotides read TGTGCCAGCTTCCAGAATGAGCAGTTCTTC. V usage is TRBV7-9 and J usage is TRBJ2-1; D gene uncertain. Germline V gene data show CDR1 as SEHNR and CDR2 as FQNEAQ (reference sequence). The CDR3 runs to 10 residues. The V end lost 8 bases, the J end lost 7 bases, and 6 bases lay between the germline ends.

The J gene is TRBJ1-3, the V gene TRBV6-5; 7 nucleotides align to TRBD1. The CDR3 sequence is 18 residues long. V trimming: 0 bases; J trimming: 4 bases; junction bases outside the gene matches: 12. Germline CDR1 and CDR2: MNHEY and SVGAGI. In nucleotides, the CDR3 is TGTGCCAGCAGTTACTCGCGGAACAGGGGATTGCGAGGAAACACCATATATTTT. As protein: CASSYSRNRGLRGNTIYF.

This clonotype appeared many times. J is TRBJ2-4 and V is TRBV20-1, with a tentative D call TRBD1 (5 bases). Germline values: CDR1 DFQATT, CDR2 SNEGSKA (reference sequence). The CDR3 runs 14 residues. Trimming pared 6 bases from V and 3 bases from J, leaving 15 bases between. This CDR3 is CSAPTGQIKNIQYF. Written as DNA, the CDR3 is TGCAGTGCCCCCACAGGTCAAATCAAAAACATTCAGTACTTC.

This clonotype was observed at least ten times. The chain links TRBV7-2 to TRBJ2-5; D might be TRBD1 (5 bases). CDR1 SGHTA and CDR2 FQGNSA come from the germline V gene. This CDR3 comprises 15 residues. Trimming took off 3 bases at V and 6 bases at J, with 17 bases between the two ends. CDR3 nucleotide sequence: TGTGCCAGCAGCTTGAATGCAGGGCAAAGGAAGACCCAGTACTTC. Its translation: CASSLNAGQRKTQYF.

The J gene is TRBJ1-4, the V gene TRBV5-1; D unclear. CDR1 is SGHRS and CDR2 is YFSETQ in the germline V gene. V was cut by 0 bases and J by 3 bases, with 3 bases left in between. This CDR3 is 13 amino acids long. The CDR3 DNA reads TGCGCCAGCAGCTTGGCCCCTAATGAAAAACTGTTTTTT. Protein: CASSLAPNEKLFF.

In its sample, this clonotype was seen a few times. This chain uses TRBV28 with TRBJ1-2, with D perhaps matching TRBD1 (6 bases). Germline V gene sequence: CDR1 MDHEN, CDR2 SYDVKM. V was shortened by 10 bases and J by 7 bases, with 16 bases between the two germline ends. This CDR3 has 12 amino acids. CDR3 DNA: TGTGCCACCGAGGGGGGTCGGAGTGGCTACACCTTC. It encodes CATEGGRSGYTF.

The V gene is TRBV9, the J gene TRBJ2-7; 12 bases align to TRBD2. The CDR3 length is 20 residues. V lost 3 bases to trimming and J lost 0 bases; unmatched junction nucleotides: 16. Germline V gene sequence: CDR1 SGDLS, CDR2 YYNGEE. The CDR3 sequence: CASSAGLAGQPHLSSYEQYF. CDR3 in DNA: TGTGCCAGCAGCGCCGGACTAGCGGGGCAACCACACTTGAGCTCCTACGAGCAGTACTTC.

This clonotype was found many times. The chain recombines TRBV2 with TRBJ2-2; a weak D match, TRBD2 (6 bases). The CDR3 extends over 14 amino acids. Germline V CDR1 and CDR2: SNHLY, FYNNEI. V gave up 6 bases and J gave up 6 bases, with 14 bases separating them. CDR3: CASSARGEAGELFF. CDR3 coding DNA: TGTGCCAGCAGCGCCCGCGGGGAAGCCGGGGAGCTGTTTTTT.

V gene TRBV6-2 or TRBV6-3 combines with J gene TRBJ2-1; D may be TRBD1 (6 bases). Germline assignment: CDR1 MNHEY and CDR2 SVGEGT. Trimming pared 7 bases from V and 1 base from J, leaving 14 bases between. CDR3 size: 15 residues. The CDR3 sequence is CASIPGQISYNEQFF. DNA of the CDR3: TGTGCCAGCATTCCGGGACAAATTTCCTACAATGAGCAGTTCTTC.

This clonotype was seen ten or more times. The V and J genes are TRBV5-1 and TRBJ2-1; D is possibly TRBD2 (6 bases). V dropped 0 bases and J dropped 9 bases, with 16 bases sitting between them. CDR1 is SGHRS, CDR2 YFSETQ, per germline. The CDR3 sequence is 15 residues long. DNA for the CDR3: TGCGCCAGCAGCTTGGTTGCCGGGGCGCGGGGTGAGCAGTTCTTC. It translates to CASSLVAGARGEQFF.

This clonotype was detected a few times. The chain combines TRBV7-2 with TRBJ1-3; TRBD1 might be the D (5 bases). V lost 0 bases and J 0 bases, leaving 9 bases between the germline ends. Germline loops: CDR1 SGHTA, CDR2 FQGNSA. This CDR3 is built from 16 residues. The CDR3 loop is CASSLAGRNSGNTIYF. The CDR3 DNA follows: TGTGCCAGCAGCTTAGCGGGGCGGAACTCTGGAAACACCATATATTTT.

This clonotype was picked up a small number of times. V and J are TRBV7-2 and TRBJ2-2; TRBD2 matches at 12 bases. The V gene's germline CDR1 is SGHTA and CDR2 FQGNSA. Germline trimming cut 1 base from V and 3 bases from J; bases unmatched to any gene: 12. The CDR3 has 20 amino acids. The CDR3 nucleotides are TGTGCCAGCAGCTTAGAGACTAGCGGGGGCTCTGGCACCCACACCGGGGAGCTGTTTTTT. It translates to CASSLETSGGSGTHTGELFF.

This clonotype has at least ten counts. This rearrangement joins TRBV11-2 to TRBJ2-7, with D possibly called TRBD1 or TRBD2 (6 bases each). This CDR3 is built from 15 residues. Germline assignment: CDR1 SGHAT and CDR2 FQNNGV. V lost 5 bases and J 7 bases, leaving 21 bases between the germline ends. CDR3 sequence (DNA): TGTGCCAGCAGCCCAGGAGGGACATCGGTTTTAGAGCAGTACTTC. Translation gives CASSPGGTSVLEQYF.

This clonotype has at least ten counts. CDR3 loop: CASSLSYSSYEQYF. The CDR3 DNA reads TGTGCCAGCAGTTTAAGCTATTCCTCCTACGAGCAGTACTTC. This chain links TRBV12-3 or TRBV12-4 with TRBJ2-7; no clear D gene. V was trimmed by 2 bases and J by 0 bases, leaving 8 bases between them. The CDR3 has 14 amino acids.

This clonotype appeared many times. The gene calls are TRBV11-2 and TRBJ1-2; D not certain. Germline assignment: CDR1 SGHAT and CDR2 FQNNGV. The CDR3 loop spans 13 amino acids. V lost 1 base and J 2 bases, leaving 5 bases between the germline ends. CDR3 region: CASSLAENYGYTF. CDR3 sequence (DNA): TGTGCCAGCAGCTTAGCAGAAAACTATGGCTACACCTTC.

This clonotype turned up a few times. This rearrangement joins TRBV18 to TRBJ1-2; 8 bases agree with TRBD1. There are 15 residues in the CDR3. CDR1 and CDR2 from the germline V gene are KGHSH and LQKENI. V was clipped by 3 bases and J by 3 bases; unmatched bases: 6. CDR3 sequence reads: CASSPDRVGDYGYTF. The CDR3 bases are TGTGCCAGCTCACCGGACAGGGTGGGAGACTATGGCTACACCTTC.

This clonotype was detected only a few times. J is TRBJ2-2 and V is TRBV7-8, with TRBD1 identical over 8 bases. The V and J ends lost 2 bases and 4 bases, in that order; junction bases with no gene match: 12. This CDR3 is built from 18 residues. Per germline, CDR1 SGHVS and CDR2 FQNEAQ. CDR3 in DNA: TGTGCCAGCAGCTTAACCTCAGCTAGGACAGGGAGCACCGGGGAGCTGTTTTTT. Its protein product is CASSLTSARTGSTGELFF.

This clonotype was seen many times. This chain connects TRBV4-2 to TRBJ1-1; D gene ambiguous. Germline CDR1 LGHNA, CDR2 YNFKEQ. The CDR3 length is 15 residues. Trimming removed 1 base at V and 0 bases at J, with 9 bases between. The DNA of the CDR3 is TGTGCCAGCAGCCAAGCTCTGTTTTTGAACACTGAAGCTTTCTTT. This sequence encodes CASSQALFLNTEAFF.